The sample holds a few counts of the clone carrying this T cell receptor (beta chain). This sample is drawn from a study of Ad26.COV2.S vaccination and SARS-CoV-2 variants. The CDR3 has 15 residues. Germline V CDR1 and CDR2: KGHSH, LQKENI. V lost 0 bases and J lost 4; bases outside the gene matches: 5. Produced via immunoSEQ multiplex PCR; TCRdb's table is partial and in-frame only. The data show about 140,000 clones, around 86% seen once. This TCR was recovered from a human donor who had recovered from COVID-19. This sample comprised peripheral blood, obtained after recovery from COVID-19. The chain is built from TRBV18 and TRBJ2-7; 8 bases match TRBD1. CDR3 coding DNA: TGTGCCAGCTCACCACCGGGGACAGGTGCTTACGAGCAGTACTTC. Protein: CASSPPGTGAYEQYF.